These 24 T cell receptor beta chains originate from one sample sequenced in a study of CD8 T cells in Susac syndrome. An input of 0.5 to 1 ug of RNA was subjected to reverse transcription using random hexamers. TCRdb itself ran the immunoSEQ multiplex PCR reads through MiXCR, one entry per CDR3 protein. This table holds some 190,000 distinct CDR3 sequences, roughly 95% found once. The sequenced sample was CD4+ T cells from PBMCs. The origin of the receptors is a human donor in good health.

The rearrangement links TRBV23-1 to TRBJ2-3; D gene ambiguous. TRBV23-1 is treated as an ORF (open reading frame) with a function not yet certain. Trimming left V 7 bases short and J 6 bases short, with 14 bases between. This CDR3 comprises 13 residues. CDR3 residues: CASKIRTGDTQYF. DNA of the CDR3: TGCGCCAGCAAGATCAGGACCGGGGATACGCAGTATTTT.

V and J are TRBV29-1 and TRBJ2-3, with 9 positions matching TRBD1. V trimming: 6 bases; J trimming: 6 bases; junction bases outside the gene matches: 10. The CDR3 has 14 residues. Germline CDR1 is SQVTM and CDR2 is ANQGSEA. The CDR3 here is CSVAPGTGMDTQYF. The CDR3 DNA reads as TGCAGCGTCGCCCCCGGGACAGGGATGGATACGCAGTATTTT.

This clonotype was observed once. One junction end disagrees with the germline gene, perhaps due to a read error. The chain is built from TRBV20-1 and TRBJ2-7, with 16 positions matching TRBD2. The germline V gene has CDR1 DFQATT and CDR2 SNEGSKA (reference sequence). This CDR3 contains 13 residues. This CDR3 is CSASLGGLAGGNF. The CDR3 DNA sequence: TGCAGTGCTAGCCTTGGGGGACTAGCGGGAGGGAACTTC.

The chain recombines TRBV4-2 with TRBJ2-7, with 7 nucleotides matching TRBD2. J was trimmed by 7 bases and V by 5 bases; bases with no gene match: 14. The CDR3 consists of 15 residues. The germline V gene encodes CDR1 LGHNA and CDR2 YNFKEQ. This CDR3 reads CASSKSSGQSREQYF. CDR3 bases: TGTGCCAGCAGCAAATCTAGCGGCCAGAGCAGGGAGCAGTACTTC.

This rearrangement joins TRBV27 to TRBJ2-7; no clear D. Germline CDR1 MNHEY, CDR2 SMNVEV (reference sequence). The CDR3 runs to 13 residues. Trimming took off 5 bases at V and 6 bases at J, with 14 bases between the two ends. The CDR3 loop is CASSRPLQGEQYF. CDR3 in DNA: TGTGCCAGCAGTCGACCCCTCCAAGGCGAGCAGTACTTC.

The chain is built from TRBV20-1 and TRBJ2-5; D possibly corresponds to TRBD2 (6 bases). V was cut by 5 bases and J by 5 bases, with 9 bases left in between. The CDR3 sequence is 11 residues long. Germline lookup yields CDR1 DFQATT and CDR2 SNEGSKA (reference sequence). CDR3 sequence: CSAQGGETQYF. As DNA, the CDR3 is TGCAGTGCTCAAGGAGGGGAGACCCAGTACTTC.

The rearrangement links TRBV27 to TRBJ2-1; 9 nucleotides agree with TRBD2. CDR3 length: 15 amino acids. The V and J ends lost 5 bases and 6 bases, in that order; junction bases with no gene match: 8. Germline lookup yields CDR1 MNHEY and CDR2 SMNVEV (reference sequence). DNA of the CDR3: TGTGCCAGCAGTCCCTATTCGACTAGCGGCAATGAGCAGTTCTTC. It specifies CASSPYSTSGNEQFF.

The gene calls are TRBV29-1 and TRBJ2-3; 11 positions match TRBD2. In germline, CDR1 is SQVTM, CDR2 ANQGSEA. This CDR3 comprises 15 residues. V was pared by 6 bases and J by 0 bases, with 5 bases of the junction left unmatched. CDR3 in amino acids: CSVGGTSGSTDTQYF. CDR3 coding DNA: TGCAGCGTGGGAGGGACTAGCGGAAGCACAGATACGCAGTATTTT.

The rearrangement links TRBV20-1 to TRBJ2-1; D remains ambiguous. CDR3 length: 12 residues. Germline-derived CDR1 and CDR2 are DFQATT and SNEGSKA (reference sequence). V lost 3 bases and J lost 8, with 11 bases in between. The CDR3 region has the DNA TGCAGTGCTAGTTCGGAGTCGGATGAGCAGTTCTTC. It yields the protein CSASSESDEQFF.

This rearrangement joins TRBV27 to TRBJ2-4; D unclear. V lost 2 bases and J 3 bases, leaving 8 bases between the germline ends. The germline gives CDR1 MNHEY, CDR2 SMNVEV (reference sequence). The CDR3 runs 14 residues. CDR3 in DNA: TGTGCCAGCAGTTTAGGGTATGACAAAAACATTCAGTACTTC. Translation: CASSLGYDKNIQYF.

This clonotype occurred a few times. The V call is TRBV7-2, the J call TRBJ2-1; 12 bases match TRBD2. Looked up from germline, CDR1 is SGHTA and CDR2 is FQGNSA. The junction had 11 bases not matched to a gene; V was cut back by 5 bases and J by 9 bases. CDR3 length equals 16 residues. CDR3 amino acids: CASSLLGLAGDSEQFF. The CDR3 DNA sequence: TGTGCCAGCAGCCTCTTGGGACTAGCGGGTGACAGTGAGCAGTTCTTC.

The rearrangement links TRBV5-4 to TRBJ2-1; 9 bases agree with TRBD2. The V and J ends lost 4 bases and 2 bases, in that order; junction bases with no gene match: 4. Germline V gene data show CDR1 as SGHNT and CDR2 as YYREEE (reference sequence). The CDR3 is made up of 15 amino acids. CDR3 amino acids: CASSLGLAAYNEQFF. CDR3 DNA: TGTGCCAGCAGCCTGGGACTAGCAGCCTACAATGAGCAGTTCTTC.

The gene calls are TRBV15 and TRBJ2-3; D unresolved. The V end was cut by 1 base, the J end by 0 bases, with 2 bases between. The CDR3 covers 13 residues. Germline CDR1 is LNHNV and CDR2 is YYDKDF (reference sequence). The DNA of the CDR3 is TGTGCCACCAGCAGAGCAAGCACAGATACGCAGTATTTT. Translated, it gives CATSRASTDTQYF.

The chain carries TRBV20-1 and TRBJ2-5; D unclear. V was cut by 0 bases and J by 5 bases, with 7 bases left in between. The germline V gene has CDR1 DFQATT and CDR2 SNEGSKA (reference sequence). The CDR3 spans 12 residues. The CDR3 region has the DNA TGCAGTGCTAGAGATCCCTTGGAGACCCAGTACTTC. Its translation is CSARDPLETQYF.

This chain uses TRBV19 with TRBJ2-7; a weak D match, TRBD1 (6 bases). Per the germline V gene, CDR1 is LNHDA and CDR2 is SQIVND (reference sequence). CDR3 length: 16 residues. The V end lost 5 bases, the J end lost 0 bases, and 17 bases lay between the germline ends. The CDR3 loop reads CASSGPGVPSSYEQYF. In DNA form, the CDR3 reads TGTGCCAGTAGTGGACCAGGGGTCCCTAGCTCCTACGAGCAGTACTTC.

The genes are TRBV30 and TRBJ2-5; 7 nucleotides match TRBD2. Germline loops: CDR1 GTSNPN, CDR2 SVGIG (reference sequence). This CDR3 region has 14 residues. V dropped 3 bases and J dropped 5; count of bases not matched to a gene: 9. CDR3 bases: TGTGCCTGGAGGGCCGCACTAGCGAGGGAGACCCAGTACTTC. Translation gives CAWRAALARETQYF.

This sequence joins TRBV29-1 and TRBJ2-7; D is uncertain. The germline V gene has CDR1 SQVTM and CDR2 ANQGSEA. V dropped 2 bases and J dropped 2 bases, with 1 base sitting between them. The CDR3 length is 10 residues. CDR3: CSVETYEQYF. In DNA, the CDR3 is TGCAGCGTTGAAACCTACGAGCAGTACTTC.

The chain couples TRBV7-9 to TRBJ1-4; D uncertain. The CDR3 runs 15 residues. Germline V gene lookup returns CDR1 SEHNR and CDR2 FQNEAQ (reference sequence). The V gene lost 5 bases and the J gene lost 8 bases, with 18 bases spanning the gap. CDR3 in DNA: TGTGCCAGCAGCCGAAAAGCGAGGACGGAGGAAAAACTGTTTTTT. Residues: CASSRKARTEEKLFF.

The chain combines TRBV18 with TRBJ2-4; no clear D. The germline V and J ends were trimmed by 3 bases and 1 base, with 7 bases remaining between them. CDR3 length: 14 residues. CDR1 is KGHSH and CDR2 is LQKENI in the germline V gene. The CDR3 nucleotides are TGTGCCAGCTCACCGGCAGGCGCCAAAAACATTCAGTACTTC. The encoded protein is CASSPAGAKNIQYF.

The chain links TRBV28 to TRBJ2-4; D is perhaps TRBD1 or TRBD2 (6 bases each). The CDR3 is 19 amino acids. Germline-derived CDR1 and CDR2 are MDHEN and SYDVKM. V was shortened by 3 bases and J by 0 bases, with 21 bases between the two germline ends. CDR3 protein: CASSFMPPPGALAKNIQYF. The CDR3 nucleotides read TGTGCCAGCAGTTTCATGCCCCCCCCGGGGGCCCTAGCCAAAAACATTCAGTACTTC.

This rearrangement joins TRBV20-1 to TRBJ2-1; 7 bases agree with TRBD2. Per the germline V gene, CDR1 is DFQATT and CDR2 is SNEGSKA (reference sequence). CDR3 length equals 15 residues. J gave up 0 bases and V 3 bases, and 5 bases lay outside the gene matches. This CDR3 reads CSASNLAVSYNEQFF. The CDR3 DNA sequence: TGCAGTGCTAGTAATCTAGCGGTCTCCTACAATGAGCAGTTCTTC.

This chain links TRBV20-1 with TRBJ2-7; possibly TRBD2 for D (6 bases). Germline CDR1 is DFQATT and CDR2 is SNEGSKA (reference sequence). V lost 6 bases to trimming and J lost 0 bases, with 9 bases between them. The CDR3 has 12 amino acids. The CDR3 loop is CSAYGGSYEQYF. CDR3 DNA: TGCAGTGCGTACGGGGGCTCCTACGAGCAGTACTTC.

The rearrangement joins TRBV7-2 to TRBJ2-2; no definite D call. Trimming left V 1 base short and J 4 bases short, with 13 bases between. CDR3 length: 16 amino acids. From germline, CDR1 is SGHTA and CDR2 FQGNSA. CDR3 sequence (DNA): TGTGCCAGCAGCTTAGGGTTCTCGGGTCGCACCGGGGAGCTGTTTTTT. It yields the protein CASSLGFSGRTGELFF.

J is TRBJ2-5 and V is TRBV20-1, with D perhaps being TRBD1 or TRBD2 (5 bases each). V was trimmed by 3 bases and J by 5 bases, leaving 10 bases between them. The length of the CDR3 is 12 residues. Germline CDR1 reads DFQATT; CDR2 reads SNEGSKA (reference sequence). DNA of the CDR3: TGCAGTGCTAGGGGGGAAAGCGAGACCCAGTACTTC. This codes for CSARGESETQYF.